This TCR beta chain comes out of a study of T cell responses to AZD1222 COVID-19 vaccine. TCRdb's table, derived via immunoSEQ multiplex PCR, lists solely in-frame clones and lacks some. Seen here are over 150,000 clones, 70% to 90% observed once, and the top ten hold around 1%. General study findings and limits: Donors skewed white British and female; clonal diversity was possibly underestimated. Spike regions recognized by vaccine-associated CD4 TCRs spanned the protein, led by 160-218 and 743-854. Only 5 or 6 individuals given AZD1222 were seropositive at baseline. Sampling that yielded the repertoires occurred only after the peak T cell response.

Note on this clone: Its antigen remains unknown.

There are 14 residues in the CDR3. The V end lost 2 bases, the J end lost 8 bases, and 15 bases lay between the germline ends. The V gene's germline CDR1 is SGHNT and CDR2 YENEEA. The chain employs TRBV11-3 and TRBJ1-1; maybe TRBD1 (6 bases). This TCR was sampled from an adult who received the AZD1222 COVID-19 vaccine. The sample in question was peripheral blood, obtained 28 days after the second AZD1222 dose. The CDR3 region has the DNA TGTGCCAGCAGCTTAACCCCCAAGGGGGGAGAAGCTTTCTTT. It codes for CASSLTPKGGEAFF.